This is a list of T cell receptor beta chains from one sample in a study of T cells after yellow fever vaccination. TCRdb re-analysed the 5' RACE reads in MiXCR, keeping a single row per CDR3 protein. Counted here are about 320,000 distinct CDR3 sequences, around 10% occurring once; the ten biggest clones make up under 4%. The sample consisted of CD4+ T cells sorted from PBMCs, taken 45 days after the yellow fever booster vaccination. These receptors were taken from a man younger than 30 who received the YFV17D yellow fever vaccine. Both conserved end residues are part of each CDR3. D genes are given only for firm matches. Part of the rows lack a size; the others show once, few, many or a class for expanded clones.

- TRBJ1-1 TRBV7-6 many CASSPVLGGGAFF TGTGCCAGCAGCCCAGTTTTGGGCGGTGGGGCTTTCTTT
- TRBJ2-6 TRBV27 few CASSLYGANVLTF TGTGCCAGCAGTTTATATGGGGCCAACGTCCTGACTTTC
- TRBJ1-1 TRBV6-5 few CASSYLSGAEAFF TGTGCCAGCAGTTACCTAAGCGGGGCTGAAGCTTTCTTT
- TRBJ2-1 TRBV5-1 many CASSLAAEGNEQFF TGCGCCAGCAGCTTGGCCGCGGAGGGGAATGAGCAGTTCTTC
- TRBJ1-1 TRBV25-1 - CASSEYYGTNEAFF TGTGCCAGCAGTGAATACTACGGGACAAATGAAGCTTTCTTT
- TRBJ2-5 TRBV30 many CAWTPFGRETQYF TGTGCCTGGACCCCTTTTGGGAGGGAGACCCAGTACTTC
- TRBJ2-7 TRBV4-3 medium-sized CASSLVGLSRGKQYF TGCGCCAGCAGCCTCGTCGGACTCTCCCGGGGAAAGCAGTACTTC
- TRBJ2-4 TRBV29-1 many CSAVPSRGRQQYF TGCAGCGCTGTACCCTCGAGGGGCCGACAACAGTACTTC
- TRBJ2-2 TRBV6-5 - CASSYRSNTGELFF TGTGCCAGCAGTTACCGCTCTAATACCGGGGAGCTGTTTTTT
- TRBJ1-1 TRBV7-9 few CASSSRAGAEAFF TGTGCCAGCAGCTCCAGGGCGGGCGCTGAAGCTTTCTTT
- TRBJ1-1 TRBV12-3/TRBV12-4 - CASSEQVLNTEAFF TGTGCCAGCAGTGAACAGGTGTTGAACACTGAAGCTTTCTTT
- TRBJ2-6 TRBV19 - CASSNTGSGANVLTF TGTGCCAGTAGTAACACAGGGTCTGGGGCCAACGTCCTGACTTTC
- TRBJ1-1 TRBV19 many CASSTDRLNTEAFF TGTGCCAGTAGCACCGACAGACTGAACACTGAAGCTTTCTTT
TRBD1 TRBJ2-3 TRBV11-2 many CASSSIRDRGRWTQYF TGTGCCAGCAGCTCGATCCGGGACAGGGGGCGATGGACGCAGTATTTT
- TRBJ2-2 TRBV5-1 many CASVLGVVDTGELFF TGCGCCAGCGTCTTAGGGGTCGTGGACACCGGGGAGCTGTTTTTT
- TRBJ1-4 TRBV10-3 - CAISEYSLATNEKLFF TGTGCCATCAGTGAGTACAGCCTTGCAACTAATGAAAAACTGTTTTTT
TRBD2 TRBJ2-5 TRBV4-3 - CASSQNGGGETQYF TGCGCCAGCAGCCAAAACGGGGGAGGGGAGACCCAGTACTTC
TRBD1 TRBJ1-1 TRBV12-3/TRBV12-4 many CASRGTGNTEAFF TGTGCCAGCAGGGGGACAGGGAACACTGAAGCTTTCTTT
- TRBJ2-4 TRBV20-1 few CSARDAHGSDLAKNIQYF TGCAGTGCTAGAGATGCCCACGGGTCCGATTTAGCCAAAAACATTCAGTACTTC
- TRBJ1-5 TRBV10-3 many CATQSGEGQPQHF TGTGCCACCCAAAGCGGGGAAGGACAGCCCCAGCATTTT
- TRBJ2-5 TRBV29-1 - CSVGNSQETQYF TGCAGCGTTGGCAACAGCCAAGAGACCCAGTACTTC
- TRBJ2-5 TRBV6-5 - CASHDAGGETQYF TGTGCCAGCCACGACGCGGGTGGGGAGACCCAGTACTTC
- TRBJ1-1 TRBV25-1 few CANPRSAGDMNTEAFF TGTGCCAACCCACGTTCAGCAGGGGACATGAACACTGAAGCTTTCTTT
- TRBJ1-2 TRBV20-1 few CSASAGLNYGYTF TGCAGTGCTAGTGCGGGCCTCAACTATGGCTACACCTTC
TRBD1 TRBJ2-2 TRBV7-6 many CASRSGQGYTGELFF TGTGCCAGCAGATCCGGACAGGGCTACACCGGGGAGCTGTTTTTT
- TRBJ2-2 TRBV24-1 few CATSDRGLANTGELFF TGTGCCACCAGTGATCGCGGGTTGGCGAACACCGGGGAGCTGTTTTTT
- TRBJ2-3 TRBV18 - CASSPPHDFSTDTQYF TGTGCCAGCTCACCCCCCCATGACTTTAGCACAGATACGCAGTATTTT
- TRBJ1-1 TRBV29-1 few CSVEAGQNTEAFF TGCAGCGTTGAAGCGGGACAGAACACTGAAGCTTTCTTT
- TRBJ2-3 TRBV12-3/TRBV12-4 many CASSLQGAVADTQYF TGTGCCAGCAGCCTACAGGGAGCGGTGGCAGATACGCAGTATTTT
- TRBJ2-5 TRBV18 - CASSPPGQGQRETQYF TGTGCCAGCTCACCACCGGGTCAGGGGCAAAGAGAGACCCAGTACTTC
- TRBJ1-4 TRBV21-1 - CASGRGNGKLFF TGTGCCAGCGGTAGGGGGAATGGAAAACTGTTTTTT
- TRBJ2-1 TRBV12-3/TRBV12-4 - CASIGENSAEQFF TGTGCCAGCATCGGAGAGAACTCCGCTGAGCAGTTCTTC
TRBD1 TRBJ2-1 TRBV6-6 many CASRTGQGHDNEQFF TGTGCCAGCAGGACTGGACAGGGTCACGACAATGAGCAGTTCTTC
TRBD1 TRBJ2-2 TRBV10-1 - CASVPSGTGGPGELFF TGCGCCAGCGTTCCATCCGGGACAGGGGGCCCCGGGGAGCTGTTTTTT
TRBD1 TRBJ1-1 TRBV6-2/TRBV6-3 - CASKPTGGPEAFF TGTGCCAGCAAGCCGACAGGGGGACCTGAAGCTTTCTTT
- TRBJ2-3 TRBV12-5 - CASGLGGSFRDTQYF TGTGCTAGTGGTTTGGGCGGGTCCTTTCGGGATACGCAGTATTTT
- TRBJ2-5 TRBV6-5 - CASSYWATGGAQYF TGTGCCAGCAGTTACTGGGCCACCGGCGGGGCCCAGTACTTC
- TRBJ1-1 TRBV12-3/TRBV12-4 - CASVPAGATEAFF TGTGCCAGCGTACCCGCGGGGGCCACTGAAGCTTTCTTT
- TRBJ1-4 TRBV7-8 few CASGQFNEKLFF TGTGCCAGCGGACAGTTTAATGAAAAACTGTTTTTT
- TRBJ2-5 TRBV7-6 few CASSLSSLQETQYF TGTGCCAGCAGCTTAAGTTCGCTTCAAGAGACCCAGTACTTC
- TRBJ1-2 TRBV6-5 few CASGRVGGYTF TGTGCCAGCGGTCGGGTTGGGGGCTACACCTTC
TRBD1 TRBJ2-2 TRBV10-3 once CAIRTSIGQDVTGELFF TGTGCCATCAGAACCTCAATCGGACAGGATGTCACCGGGGAGCTGTTTTTT
- TRBJ2-2 TRBV20-1 - CSARAGSYTGELFF TGCAGTGCTCGGGCAGGGAGCTACACCGGGGAGCTGTTTTTT
TRBD2 TRBJ2-5 TRBV7-2 - CASSGISGGEETQYF TGTGCCAGCAGCGGAATTAGCGGGGGAGAAGAGACCCAGTACTTC
- TRBJ1-1 TRBV5-1 many CASSLGRDTEAFF TGCGCCAGCAGCTTGGGCAGAGACACTGAAGCTTTCTTT
- TRBJ1-1 TRBV10-1 - CASREKGYRTEAFF TGCGCCAGCAGGGAGAAGGGATATCGGACTGAAGCTTTCTTT
TRBD1 TRBJ1-1 TRBV29-1 - CSVTDRGSEAFF TGCAGCGTGACGGACAGGGGGTCTGAAGCTTTCTTT
- TRBJ2-1 TRBV18 few CASSPTGRQANEQFF TGTGCCAGCTCACCTACGGGTAGACAGGCCAATGAGCAGTTCTTC
- TRBJ1-1 TRBV7-6 few CASSLARGSRGNTEAFF TGTGCCAGCAGCTTAGCCAGGGGCAGCCGCGGGAACACTGAAGCTTTCTTT
- TRBJ2-3 TRBV24-1 many CATSEGPSSGATDTQYF TGTGCCACCAGTGAGGGGCCTAGCAGTGGTGCCACAGATACGCAGTATTTT
TRBD1 TRBJ2-1 TRBV7-2 - CASSITGVNEQFF TGTGCCAGCAGCATCACAGGGGTCAATGAGCAGTTCTTC
- TRBJ1-5 TRBV25-1 - CASSGPEVGIDQPQHF TGTGCCAGCAGTGGCCCGGAGGTTGGGATAGATCAGCCCCAGCATTTT
- TRBJ2-5 TRBV3-1 - CASSHLGVETQYF TGTGCCAGCAGCCACCTAGGGGTGGAGACCCAGTACTTC